This TCR beta chain was sequenced in a study of cytomegalovirus exposure and HLA in healthy donors. While unrecorded immune exposures were likely, the donors were nominally healthy when sampled. General study results and limits: Cytomegalovirus status was reportedly diagnosed by the classifier with high specificity and sensitivity.

With 60 Vbeta and 13 Jbeta primers, the PCR was carried out. Clones were read by immunoSEQ multiplex PCR, and TCRdb kept only the in-frame ones, dropping some. This sample has about 140,000 clones, with 70% found just once. Remarks on this clone: Antigen unknown.

The TCR sequence derives from a woman aged 55-69 years in good health and CMV-seropositive. Sequencing input: PBMCs.

For the CDR3, the DNA is TGCGCCAGCAGCTTGGACGGGGATCGTGGTACTGAAAAACTGTTTTTT. Protein product: CASSLDGDRGTEKLFF. This chain joins TRBV5-1 and TRBJ1-4, with D uncertain. Per germline, CDR1 SGHRS and CDR2 YFSETQ. With 0 bases removed from V and 7 bases from J, the gap between germline ends came to 16 bases. CDR3 length equals 16 residues.